The clone carrying this T cell receptor (beta chain) appeared once. A multiplex PCR was run with 60 Vbeta primers and 13 Jbeta primers. Repertoires were generated with immunoSEQ multiplex PCR, while TCRdb's copy carries only in-frame clones and drops some. The table shows more than 95,000 clones, with around 74% occurring only once. The sample belongs to a study of cytomegalovirus exposure and HLA in healthy donors. Germline assignment: CDR1 GTSNPN and CDR2 SVGIG (reference sequence). V trimming: 2 bases; J trimming: 3 bases; junction bases outside the gene matches: 7. The CDR3 spans 15 residues. The sequenced sample was PBMCs. This clonotype originated in a man aged 40-55 years in good health and CMV-seronegative. V and J are TRBV30 and TRBJ2-7; 10 bases agree with TRBD1. The CDR3 sequence is CAWSQGTGAYYEQYF. DNA of the CDR3: TGTGCCTGGAGTCAGGGGACAGGGGCCTACTACGAGCAGTACTTC. The complete variable domain, with remaining parts taken from reference TRBV30 and TRBJ2-7, reads SQTIHQWPATLVQPVGSPLSLECTVEGTSNPNLYWYRQAAGRGLQLLFYSVGIGQISSEVPQNLSASRPQDRQFILSSKKLLLSDSGFYLCAWSQGTGAYYEQYFGPGTRLTVT.